This T cell receptor (beta chain) was found in a study of cytotoxic CD8 clonotypes in ibrutinib-treated CLL. Germline V gene data show CDR1 as MGHRA and CDR2 as YSYEKL. The CDR3 is made up of 15 amino acids. V lost 2 bases to trimming and J lost 0 bases; unmatched junction nucleotides: 3. The authors obtained roughly 1.8 micrograms of genomic DNA from cryopreserved PBMCs for TCR beta libraries. Assay: immunoSEQ multiplex PCR; the TCRdb copy retains only in-frame clones and omits some. Among about 140,000 clones listed, approximately 80% were seen once. Sample: PBMCs, taken after 36 months of ibrutinib treatment. V is TRBV4-1 and J is TRBJ2-7; 8 bases are a match to TRBD1. This receptor was taken from a human donor with chronic lymphocytic leukemia. DNA of the CDR3: TGCGCCAGCAGCCAACGACAGGGGTCCTCCTACGAGCAGTACTTC. Translation gives CASSQRQGSSYEQYF.